Presented here are 29 T cell receptor beta chains from one specimen sequenced in a study of blood T cell repertoires in COVID-19. Sequenced by immunoSEQ multiplex PCR; TCRdb stores in-frame clones only, minus some. The table shows about 300,000 clones, with more than 85% occurring only once. Sample: peripheral blood. Receptors originate from a man in his 70s with acute or convalescent COVID-19.

The gene calls are TRBV28 and TRBJ1-3, with D maybe TRBD1 (5 bases). Germline CDR1 reads MDHEN; CDR2 reads SYDVKM. The ends were cut back, 3 bases at V and 7 bases at J, with 13 bases in the middle. This CDR3 region has 14 residues. CDR3 in DNA: TGTGCCAGCAGTTTGGGGCAGGGTCCGAACACCATATATTTT. It codes for CASSLGQGPNTIYF.

The V gene is TRBV4-1, the J gene TRBJ2-4; perhaps TRBD1 as D (5 bases). V lost 1 base to trimming and J lost 1 base, with 11 bases between them. Germline-derived CDR1 and CDR2 are MGHRA and YSYEKL. The CDR3 extends over 16 amino acids. The DNA of the CDR3 is TGCGCCAGCAGCCAAGTCCCGCAGGGCGCCAAAAACATTCAGTACTTC. The encoded protein is CASSQVPQGAKNIQYF.

V usage is TRBV6-5 and J usage is TRBJ2-3; TRBD1 aligns across 8 bases. Germline trimming cut 0 bases from V and 7 bases from J; bases unmatched to any gene: 9. Germline values: CDR1 MNHEY, CDR2 SVGAGI. The CDR3 is made up of 16 amino acids. CDR3 in amino acids: CASSYSRMDRANTQYF. DNA of the CDR3: TGTGCCAGCAGTTACTCGCGAATGGACAGGGCAAATACGCAGTATTTT.

The V and J genes are TRBV5-1 and TRBJ2-3; D may be TRBD1 (5 bases). V lost 4 bases, J lost 6 bases, and 15 bases lay in between. Germline V gene data show CDR1 as SGHRS and CDR2 as YFSETQ. The CDR3 loop spans 14 amino acids. In DNA form, the CDR3 reads TGCGCCAGCAGCCCCAGGGTGGGTGCGGATACGCAGTATTTT. Amino acids: CASSPRVGADTQYF. Looking up the rest from reference TRBV5-1 and TRBJ2-3 gives the full variable domain: KAGVTQTPRYLIKTRGQQVTLSCSPISGHRSVSWYQQTPGQGLQFLFEYFSETQRNKGNFPGRFSGRQFSNSRSEMNVSTLELGDSALYLCASSPRVGADTQYFGPGTRLTVL.

This sequence joins TRBV4-2 and TRBJ2-6; D is unclear. V was cut by 4 bases and J by 0 bases, with 10 bases left in between. The CDR3 runs 16 residues. Germline-derived CDR1 and CDR2 are LGHNA and YNFKEQ. CDR3 in amino acids: CASSLQSVSGANVLTF. Written as DNA, the CDR3 is TGTGCCAGCAGCCTTCAGTCCGTCTCTGGGGCCAACGTCCTGACTTTC.

This clone was counted between two and nine times. The gene calls are TRBV30 and TRBJ1-4, with 7 bases lining up with TRBD1. CDR3 size: 15 residues. V dropped 1 base and J dropped 8; count of bases not matched to a gene: 10. Per germline, CDR1 GTSNPN and CDR2 SVGIG (reference sequence). CDR3 coding DNA: TGTGCCTGGAGTGACCCACAGGGGTACGGGGAAAAACTGTTTTTT. Its protein is CAWSDPQGYGEKLFF.

The CDR3 protein is CATSDSGGGGNTIYF. The CDR3 DNA follows: TGTGCCACCAGTGATTCAGGGGGCGGCGGAAACACCATATATTTT. The rearrangement uses TRBV24-1 and TRBJ1-3; 8 bases are a match to TRBD1. CDR1 KGHDR and CDR2 SFDVKD come from the germline V gene. Losses at the gene ends were 2 bases for V and 4 bases for J; bases not matched to a gene: 3. The CDR3 runs to 15 residues.

This CDR3 reads CASSQSHFWVRVSSYEQYF. The CDR3 bases are TGCGCCAGCAGTCAATCCCATTTTTGGGTGAGGGTGAGCTCCTACGAGCAGTACTTC. The rearrangement uses TRBV23-1 and TRBJ2-7; tentatively, D is TRBD2 (5 bases). TRBV23-1 is an open reading frame, and its role is uncertain. The CDR3 has 19 amino acids. Trimming took off 0 bases at V and 0 bases at J, with 21 bases between the two ends.

The chain links TRBV28 to TRBJ1-3; 7 nucleotides match TRBD1. Trimming at V came to 6 bases and at J to 4 bases, leaving 9 bases not matched to a gene. CDR1 MDHEN and CDR2 SYDVKM come from the germline V gene. The CDR3 sequence is 15 residues long. The CDR3 region is CASSQWTGRGNTIYF. Here the CDR3 DNA reads TGTGCCAGCAGCCAGTGGACAGGCCGGGGAAACACCATATATTTT.

On this clone itself: Additional DNA sequences in this sample encode the identical CDR3. The CDR3 sequence: CASRQDSNQPQHF. CDR3 nucleotides: TGTGCCAGCAGACAGGATAGCAATCAGCCCCAGCATTTT. The chain combines TRBV2 with TRBJ1-5, with D possibly TRBD1 on 5 matching bases. V was cut by 6 bases and J by 0 bases, with 6 bases left in between. The CDR3 contains 13 residues. The V gene's germline CDR1 is SNHLY and CDR2 FYNNEI.

A note on this clone: The same CDR3 can be traced to other DNA sequences in this sample. The CDR3 DNA reads as TGTGCCAGCAGCGAGGGACAAGTCTACGAGCAGTACTTC. Translating it yields CASSEGQVYEQYF. The V call is TRBV5-4, the J call TRBJ2-7; D is possibly TRBD1 (6 bases). Trimming left V 4 bases short and J 3 bases short, with 11 bases between. Per germline, CDR1 SGHNT and CDR2 YYREEE (reference sequence). The CDR3 totals 13 residues.

V and J are TRBV5-4 and TRBJ1-3; D remains unclear. V was trimmed by 4 bases and J by 3 bases, leaving 17 bases between them. The CDR3 runs 16 residues. Looked up from germline, CDR1 is SGHNT and CDR2 is YYREEE (reference sequence). The CDR3 is CASSTAGRRSGNTIYF. CDR3 coding DNA: TGTGCCAGCAGCACGGCCGGGAGGAGGAGTGGAAACACCATATATTTT. Together with reference TRBV5-4 and TRBJ1-3, the CDR3 gives the full variable domain: ETGVTQSPTHLIKTRGQQVTLRCSSQSGHNTVSWYQQALGQGPQFIFQYYREEENGRGNFPPRFSGLQFPNYSSELNVNALELDDSALYLCASSTAGRRSGNTIYFGEGSWLTVV.

The chain is built from TRBV6-5 and TRBJ2-7; D is undetermined. Trimming cost V 6 bases and J 2 bases, with 14 bases left between them. The CDR3 is 14 amino acids. Per germline, CDR1 MNHEY and CDR2 SVGAGI. The CDR3 sequence: CASRAQSGPYEQYF. CDR3 bases: TGTGCCAGCAGGGCACAGAGTGGCCCCTACGAGCAGTACTTC.

J is TRBJ2-1 and V is TRBV5-4; D gene unclear. CDR1 SGHNT and CDR2 YYREEE come from the germline V gene (reference sequence). The CDR3 runs to 14 residues. Trimming left V 6 bases short and J 0 bases short, with 10 bases between. The chain's CDR3 is CASTASSSYNEQFF. For the CDR3, the DNA is TGTGCCAGCACCGCTAGTAGCTCCTACAATGAGCAGTTCTTC.

This clone is a singleton in its sample. This rearrangement joins TRBV24-1 to TRBJ1-5; 7 bases agree with TRBD1. There are 17 residues in the CDR3. The germline CDR1 and CDR2 sequences are KGHDR and SFDVKD. The trim removed 3 bases at V and 0 bases at J, leaving 7 bases unmatched. This chain's CDR3 is CATSDLGTDDSNQPQHF. As DNA, the CDR3 is TGTGCCACCAGTGATCTCGGGACAGACGATAGCAATCAGCCCCAGCATTTT.

The chain has TRBV10-3 and TRBJ1-4; unclear D gene. The CDR3 sequence is 15 residues long. Per germline, CDR1 ENHRY and CDR2 SYGVKD. V lost 4 bases and J lost 8, with 17 bases in between. The CDR3 bases are TGTGCCATCAGTGCGGGAGGGCGAGATGCGGAAAAACTGTTTTTT. Protein product: CAISAGGRDAEKLFF.

This chain uses TRBV15 with TRBJ1-1; D perhaps matches TRBD1 (5 bases). This CDR3 is 14 amino acids long. Per germline, CDR1 LNHNV and CDR2 YYDKDF (reference sequence). The V and J ends lost 1 base and 2 bases respectively, with 8 bases between them. CDR3 in amino acids: CATSRVGGNTEAFF. The CDR3 DNA follows: TGTGCCACCAGCAGAGTGGGGGGAAACACTGAAGCTTTCTTT.

V is TRBV5-1 and J is TRBJ1-3, with 9 bases lining up with TRBD1. Germline V gene data show CDR1 as SGHRS and CDR2 as YFSETQ. V gave up 0 bases and J gave up 0 bases; unmatched junction bases: 4. The CDR3 contains 17 residues. CDR3 bases: TGCGCCAGCAGCTTGGAGGGGGGACAGGGCTCTGGAAACACCATATATTTT. This translates into CASSLEGGQGSGNTIYF.

This rearrangement joins TRBV4-2 to TRBJ2-7; TRBD2 matches 9 bases. Germline V CDR1 and CDR2: LGHNA, YNFKEQ. After removal of 1 base from V and 4 bases from J, the junction contained 14 bases not matched to a gene. The CDR3 length is 18 residues. In nucleotides, the CDR3 is TGTGCCAGCAGCCAAGGTCGTGGAGCGGGGGGTTCTCCTTACGAGCAGTACTTC. Encoded protein: CASSQGRGAGGSPYEQYF.

This clone was seen just once. This chain joins TRBV28 and TRBJ1-2, with TRBD1 as a possible D gene (6 bases). Germline-derived CDR1 and CDR2 are MDHEN and SYDVKM. V lost 5 bases and J lost 4, with 14 bases in between. CDR3 size: 14 residues. For the CDR3, the DNA is TGTGCCAGCAGTGGAGCAGGGGTCGGCTATGGCTACACCTTC. It codes for CASSGAGVGYGYTF.

The chain combines TRBV5-4 with TRBJ1-2; TRBD1 aligns across 9 bases. The CDR3 sequence is 14 residues long. Trimming removed 5 bases from V and 8 bases from J; junction bases left unmatched: 10. Germline values: CDR1 SGHNT, CDR2 YYREEE (reference sequence). Here the CDR3 DNA reads TGTGCCAGCAGTCATACACAGGGGGCGCGCGGCTACACCTTC. As protein: CASSHTQGARGYTF.

The chain uses TRBV9 and TRBJ2-7; TRBD2 matches at 7 bases. This CDR3 has 15 amino acids. After removal of 3 bases from V and 0 bases from J, the junction contained 6 bases not matched to a gene. Germline V CDR1 and CDR2: SGDLS, YYNGEE. The CDR3 DNA reads TGTGCCAGCAGCGAGGGAGCGGGACGCTCCTACGAGCAGTACTTC. It yields the protein CASSEGAGRSYEQYF.

A few counts support this clone. The chain is built from TRBV19 and TRBJ2-7; D gene uncertain. Germline V gene sequence: CDR1 LNHDA, CDR2 SQIVND (reference sequence). The V end was cut by 7 bases, the J end by 1 base, with 11 bases between. CDR3 length equals 13 residues. This CDR3 reads CASIGSGSYEQYF. CDR3 nucleotide sequence: TGTGCCAGTATTGGGTCAGGTTCCTACGAGCAGTACTTC.

V usage is TRBV19 and J usage is TRBJ1-6; D possibly corresponds to TRBD1 (5 bases). Trimming removed 7 bases at V and 9 bases at J, with 16 bases between. CDR3 size: 14 residues. Germline V CDR1 and CDR2: LNHDA, SQIVND (reference sequence). CDR3 protein: CASMGRRAGSPLHF. In DNA form, the CDR3 reads TGTGCCAGTATGGGACGGAGGGCTGGTTCACCCCTCCACTTT. Together with reference TRBV19 and TRBJ1-6, the CDR3 gives the full variable domain: DGGITQSPKYLFRKEGQNVTLSCEQNLNHDAMYWYRQDPGQGLRLIYYSQIVNDFQKGDIAEGYSVSREKKESFPLTVTSAQKNPTAFYLCASMGRRAGSPLHFGNGTRLTVT.

The V call is TRBV5-6, the J call TRBJ2-5, with 11 bases that match TRBD2. There are 18 residues in the CDR3. With 2 bases clipped from V and 1 base from J, the junction kept 10 bases outside the gene matches. Germline V gene data show CDR1 as SGHDT and CDR2 as YYEEEE. The CDR3 is CASSFLAGGAGSQETQYF. CDR3 bases: TGTGCCAGCAGCTTTCTAGCGGGGGGCGCCGGGAGCCAAGAGACCCAGTACTTC.

J is TRBJ1-4 and V is TRBV5-1; unclear D gene. The CDR3 is 14 residues long. Trimming took 5 bases from V and 0 from J, leaving 8 bases between them. Germline loops: CDR1 SGHRS, CDR2 YFSETQ. The CDR3 spells CASRPGATNEKLFF. The CDR3 DNA is TGCGCCAGCAGACCGGGAGCAACTAATGAAAAACTGTTTTTT.

The chain couples TRBV2 to TRBJ2-7; 9 bases match TRBD1. Germline CDR1 is SNHLY and CDR2 is FYNNEI. The CDR3 covers 14 residues. J was trimmed by 4 bases and V by 4 bases; bases with no gene match: 5. The CDR3 nucleotides read TGTGCCAGCAGTGTAGGTGGACAGGGGTACGAGCAGTACTTC. Translating gives CASSVGGQGYEQYF.

V gene TRBV29-1 combines with J gene TRBJ2-5, with TRBD2 as a possible D gene (6 bases). Germline V gene sequence: CDR1 SQVTM, CDR2 ANQGSEA. The CDR3 sequence is 14 residues long. The ends were cut back, 3 bases at V and 2 bases at J, with 13 bases in the middle. This chain's CDR3 is CSVDGRAGQETQYF. CDR3 DNA: TGCAGCGTTGATGGCAGGGCGGGACAAGAGACCCAGTACTTC. The whole variable domain, remainder taken from reference TRBV29-1 and TRBJ2-5, is SAVISQKPSRDICQRGTSLTIQCQVDSQVTMMFWYRQQPGQSLTLIATANQGSEATYESGFVIDKFPISRPNLTFSTLTVSNMSPEDSSIYLCSVDGRAGQETQYFGPGTRLLVL.

The sample holds one count of this clone. J is TRBJ1-5 and V is TRBV10-3; no clear D gene. The CDR3 is 13 residues long. Germline CDR1 ENHRY, CDR2 SYGVKD. V was shortened by 6 bases and J by 6 bases, with 12 bases between the two germline ends. The CDR3 spells CAISPQAGQPQHF. CDR3 nucleotides: TGTGCCATCAGCCCTCAGGCCGGTCAGCCCCAGCATTTT.